This record covers a single T cell receptor beta chain. In the authors' methods: Estimation of nucleated cell counts was performed using reference gene primer amplification. Data came from immunoSEQ multiplex PCR; TCRdb stores just in-frame clones and leaves some out. Clone size and the V and J calls come from that table; the DNA yielded D and trimming. The sample consists of 40,000 to 45,000 clones, 75% to 90% of them appearing once. V lost 0 bases and J lost 5, with 5 bases in between. The CDR3 length is 13 residues. The germline gives CDR1 SGHTA, CDR2 FQGTGA. The sample comes from a study of blood T cell repertoires in COVID-19.

Input material: peripheral blood. The clonotype comes from a middle-aged man with active COVID-19. This chain links TRBV7-3 with TRBJ2-1, with unresolved D. The chain's CDR3 is CASSLTPNNEQFF. CDR3 in DNA: TGTGCCAGCAGCTTAACCCCTAACAATGAGCAGTTCTTC.